These T cell receptor beta chains were read from a single sample in a study of cytomegalovirus exposure and HLA in healthy donors. Assay used: immunoSEQ multiplex PCR; TCRdb lists only in-frame clones, some missing. The sample yields about 300,000 clones, roughly 88% seen once. The sample was PBMCs. These receptors all come from a man between 40 and 49 years old in good health and CMV-seropositive. Both conserved end residues are part of each CDR3.

j_call v_call cdr3_aa
TRBJ2-1 TRBV7-6 CASSYRGTSGYNEQFF
TRBJ2-7 TRBV28 CASSSQREGLFEQYF
TRBJ2-1 TRBV6-5 CASRSQGSYNEQFF
TRBJ2-7 TRBV28 CASSLLGQGRPYEQYF
TRBJ1-3 TRBV7-9 CASNSEGSGLKTGNTIYF
TRBJ2-1 TRBV19 CASSADNEQFF
TRBJ2-1 TRBV19 CASRLGSSYNEQFF
TRBJ2-1 TRBV28 CASRDRQGRNEQFF
TRBJ2-4 TRBV28 CASSFTRDSRNLAKNIQYF
TRBJ2-7 TRBV28 CASSNRIPGQGVSYEQYF
TRBJ2-1 TRBV2 CASSDGGNNEQFF
TRBJ2-7 TRBV18 CASSEGQGSYEQYF
TRBJ1-1 TRBV2 CASSEDEGANTEAFF
TRBJ1-2 TRBV28 CASSPPQGGYTF
TRBJ2-5 TRBV4-3 CASSQVREGTQYF
TRBJ2-7 TRBV11-2 CASSPGQGGDEQYF
TRBJ2-7 TRBV5-4 CASSPAREGLNEQYF
TRBJ2-3 TRBV2 CASRAERGSDTQYF
TRBJ2-5 TRBV4-1 CASSQGTSGQETQYF
TRBJ2-5 TRBV7-9 CASSQFAGEQETQYF
TRBJ2-1 TRBV2 CASRERLAGSYNEQFF
TRBJ2-3 TRBV5-4 CASSPWDIRTDTQYF
TRBJ1-5 TRBV7-9 CASSAAGTGARGQPQHF
TRBJ2-5 TRBV29-1 CSTQTELQETQYF
TRBJ1-2 TRBV29-1 CSVGSRPGLSF
TRBJ1-2 TRBV4-1 CASSQRGGFDYGYTF
TRBJ2-2 TRBV6-5 CASNVQGNTGELFF
TRBJ1-1 TRBV5-1 CASSTGQGYTEAFF
TRBJ2-2 TRBV30 CAWSFTNTGELFF
TRBJ1-5 TRBV5-6 CASSLAGVRPQHF
TRBJ2-1 TRBV11-3 CASSLSRGGGSLSSYNEQFF
TRBJ2-7 TRBV27 CASSSTGFYEQYF
TRBJ2-3 TRBV13 CASSHHLGLAGVGDTQYF
TRBJ1-2 TRBV16 CASSQWQGLGGYTF
TRBJ1-4 TRBV4-1 CASSQSGGQEKLFF
TRBJ2-3 TRBV7-2 CASSSRDWVDTQYF
TRBJ1-1 TRBV18 CASSPLSLNRGSGTEAFF
TRBJ2-1 TRBV19 CASSMTSYSYNEQFF
TRBJ1-5 TRBV4-3 CASSQALGQGPFQPQHF
TRBJ2-3 TRBV6-1 CASSPQGALTDTQYF
NA TRBV7-9 CASSSVTGTGNEQYF
TRBJ1-1 TRBV6-5 CASSPPGELDTEAFF
TRBJ1-1 TRBV30 CAWSAREAFF
TRBJ2-7 TRBV27 CASSLSGDYEQYF
TRBJ2-7 TRBV6-6 CASSRGQRLWDEQYF
TRBJ2-5 TRBV18 CASSDQRSEETQYF
TRBJ2-7 TRBV5-1 CASSFTSGSYEQYF
TRBJ2-1 TRBV6-1 CASSEEGQGYNEQFF
TRBJ2-5 TRBV6-5 CASTNSRYQETQYF
TRBJ2-7 TRBV7-2 CASSFGTSGYEQYF
TRBJ1-4 TRBV6-4 CASSWRRSNEKLFF
TRBJ1-5 TRBV5-6 CASSLYRGQGYQPQHF
TRBJ2-5 TRBV28 CASSFHPRIRGETQYF
TRBJ2-1 TRBV4-1 CASSPTDRVNEQFF
TRBJ2-7 TRBV27 CASRSSGSTNEQYF
TRBJ2-1 TRBV20-1 CSETRDNEQFF
TRBJ1-3 TRBV4-3 CASSQDRGSGNTIYF
TRBJ2-5 TRBV28 CASRRLAGGQETQYF